One sample yielded the 25 T cell receptor beta chains listed below, sequenced in a study of T cells expressing NK-cell markers. TCRdb reprocessed the 5' RACE reads and stores each CDR3 protein as one record, lacking DNA. The repertoire table contains some 340,000 distinct CDR3 sequences. Specimen: blood T cells: a sorted CD56 or NKG2C T cell subset, CD4+ or CD8+ T cells, or bulk PBMC T cells (not recorded which). The receptors derive from a man aged 18 to 69 in good health.

V is TRBV28 and J is TRBJ2-1; TCRdb's D call of TRBD1 is untestable without DNA. The CDR3 has 12 amino acids. Germline CDR1 reads MDHEN; CDR2 reads SYDVKM. The CDR3 protein is CASSSPGLSKFF.

The chain recombines TRBV7-9 with TRBJ1-2; TCRdb indicates TRBD1, and absent DNA this call remains unverified. Germline V gene lookup returns CDR1 SEHNR and CDR2 FQNEAQ (reference sequence). CDR3 length: 15 amino acids. The CDR3 spells CASSGTGSFPHGYTF.

The CDR3 protein is CSAESRQGDEQYF. The chain has TRBV20-1 and TRBJ2-7; TCRdb proposes TRBD1, but this gene call is untestable without DNA. This CDR3 is 13 amino acids long. Germline lookup yields CDR1 DFQATT and CDR2 SNEGSKA (reference sequence).

V gene TRBV5-1 combines with J gene TRBJ2-7; TCRdb's assignment of TRBD2 cannot be checked, as there is no DNA. Germline V CDR1 and CDR2: SGHRS, YFSETQ. CDR3 length: 15 residues. The CDR3 sequence: CASSNAGGRPYEQYF.

V is TRBV12-3 or TRBV12-4 and J is TRBJ1-3; the TCRdb D gene call, TRBD1, has no DNA to confirm it. The CDR3 length is 15 residues. This CDR3 is CASRGDRSSGNTIYF.

The chain links TRBV7-9 to TRBJ1-5; TCRdb picks TRBD1, but there is no DNA to check that call. The CDR3 spans 15 residues. The germline gives CDR1 SEHNR, CDR2 FQNEAQ (reference sequence). The CDR3 sequence: CASSSTGFGNQPQHF.

The CDR3 protein is CATSRDLLAGGRSSYNEQFF. This rearrangement joins TRBV15 to TRBJ2-1; there is no DNA to check the TCRdb D call of TRBD2. The CDR3 has 20 amino acids. Germline loops: CDR1 LNHNV, CDR2 YYDKDF (reference sequence).

The J gene is TRBJ1-5, the V gene TRBV2; TCRdb's assignment of TRBD1 cannot be checked, as there is no DNA. Germline V gene sequence: CDR1 SNHLY, CDR2 FYNNEI. This CDR3 spans 14 amino acids. CDR3 region: CASSEVVQGQPQHF.

The genes are TRBV29-1 and TRBJ2-3; lacking DNA, the TRBD2 call made by TCRdb goes unchecked. In germline, CDR1 is SQVTM, CDR2 ANQGSEA. CDR3 length: 15 amino acids. The chain's CDR3 is CSVVGGLRETDTQYF.

The rearrangement uses TRBV7-6 and TRBJ2-3; TCRdb's assignment of TRBD2 cannot be checked, as there is no DNA. Germline lookup yields CDR1 SGHVS and CDR2 FNYEAQ. The CDR3 loop spans 14 amino acids. CDR3 amino acids: CASSRLAGLDTQYF.

This chain uses TRBV6-1 with TRBJ1-4; TCRdb's D gene call, TRBD1, goes unchecked for lack of DNA. The CDR3 totals 15 residues. The germline gives CDR1 MNHNS, CDR2 SASEGT. CDR3 residues: CASSRNRGTNEKLFF.

The chain employs TRBV12-3 or TRBV12-4 and TRBJ2-1. There are 12 residues in the CDR3. The chain's CDR3 is CASSFWGNEQFF.

The rearrangement uses TRBV25-1 and TRBJ2-7; TCRdb's assignment of TRBD1 cannot be checked, as there is no DNA. The CDR3 spans 12 residues. The germline V gene encodes CDR1 MGHDK and CDR2 SYGVNS. The CDR3 sequence is CASKGEGYEQYF.

The chain links TRBV7-2 to TRBJ2-4. This CDR3 is 14 amino acids long. The germline gives CDR1 SGHTA, CDR2 FQGNSA. CDR3 residues: CASSLEYSFRIQYF. Variable domain in full (rest from reference TRBV7-2 and TRBJ2-4): GAGVSQSPSNKVTEKGKDVELRCDPISGHTALYWYRQSLGQGLEFLIYFQGNSAPDKSGLPSDRFSAERTGGSVSTLTIQRTQQEDSAVYLCASSLEYSFRIQYFGAGTRLSVL.

The rearrangement joins TRBV20-1 to TRBJ1-1. Germline assignment: CDR1 DFQATT and CDR2 SNEGSKA (reference sequence). The CDR3 has 15 amino acids. This CDR3 reads CSARDLFEGFTEAFF.

The rearrangement joins TRBV6-1 to TRBJ2-7; TCRdb's assignment of TRBD1 cannot be checked, as there is no DNA. This CDR3 has 14 residues. Germline V CDR1 and CDR2: MNHNS, SASEGT. CDR3 loop: CASTHGQGAYEQYF.

This rearrangement joins TRBV5-1 to TRBJ2-5; the D call of TRBD1 rests on TCRdb alone, since no DNA is present to check it. CDR1 and CDR2 from the germline V gene are SGHRS and YFSETQ. The CDR3 length is 15 residues. CDR3 region: CASTRDRGLEETQYF.

The V and J genes are TRBV6-1 and TRBJ1-2. The CDR3 runs 13 residues. Germline V gives CDR1 MNHNS, CDR2 SASEGT. CDR3 loop: CASRDGANYGYTF.

The chain has TRBV24-1 and TRBJ2-7; the TCRdb D gene call, TRBD1, has no DNA to confirm it. Germline CDR1 KGHDR, CDR2 SFDVKD. The CDR3 is made up of 16 amino acids. CDR3 sequence: CATSDRGTGRTNEQYF.

Here the CDR3 reads CASSVRRVTNYGYTF. V gene TRBV6-1 combines with J gene TRBJ1-2; the D call from TCRdb, TRBD1, cannot be confirmed without DNA. Per the germline V gene, CDR1 is MNHNS and CDR2 is SASEGT. The CDR3 is made up of 15 amino acids.

The rearrangement links TRBV12-3 or TRBV12-4 to TRBJ2-7; the D call from TCRdb, TRBD1, cannot be confirmed without DNA. CDR3 length equals 15 residues. This chain's CDR3 is CASSRGTGAGYEQYF.

The CDR3 loop reads CASSPGAGTEQYF. The chain joins TRBV4-2 to TRBJ2-7; the D call of TRBD2 rests on TCRdb alone, since no DNA is present to check it. Germline-derived CDR1 and CDR2 are LGHNA and YNFKEQ. This CDR3 has 13 residues.

The J gene is TRBJ2-2, the V gene TRBV5-6; TCRdb calls TRBD2, which cannot be checked without DNA. This CDR3 region has 17 residues. In germline, CDR1 is SGHDT, CDR2 YYEEEE. CDR3 residues: CASSPLGGTSNTGELFF.

CDR3: CASSSSSGYNEQFF. The chain combines TRBV7-2 with TRBJ2-1; TCRdb lists TRBD2, though no DNA is available to test this call. This CDR3 region has 14 residues. In germline, CDR1 is SGHTA, CDR2 FQGNSA.

This CDR3 is CASSSRPETQYF. The chain combines TRBV9 with TRBJ2-5. The length of the CDR3 is 12 residues. Germline CDR1 and CDR2: SGDLS and YYNGEE. Full variable domain (outside the CDR3, taken from reference TRBV9 and TRBJ2-5): DSGVTQTPKHLITATGQRVTLRCSPRSGDLSVYWYQQSLDQGLQFLIQYYNGEERAKGNILERFSAQQFPDLHSELNLSSLELGDSALYFCASSSRPETQYFGPGTRLLVL.